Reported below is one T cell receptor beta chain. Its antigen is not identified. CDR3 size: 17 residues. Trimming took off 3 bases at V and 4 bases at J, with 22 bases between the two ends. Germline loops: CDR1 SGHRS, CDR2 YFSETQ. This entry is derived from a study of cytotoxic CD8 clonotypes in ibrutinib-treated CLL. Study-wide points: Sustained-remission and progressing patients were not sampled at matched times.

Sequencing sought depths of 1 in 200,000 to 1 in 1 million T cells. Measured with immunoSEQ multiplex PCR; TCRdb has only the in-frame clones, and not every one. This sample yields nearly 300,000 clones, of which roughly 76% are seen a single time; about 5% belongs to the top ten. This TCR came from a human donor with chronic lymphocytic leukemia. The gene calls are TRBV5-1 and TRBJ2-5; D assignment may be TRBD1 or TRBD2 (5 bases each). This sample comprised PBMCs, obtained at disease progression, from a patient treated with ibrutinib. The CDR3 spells CASSSTSLVVGVETQYF. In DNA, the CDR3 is TGCGCCAGCAGCTCCACCTCTCTTGTCGTGGGGGTAGAGACCCAGTACTTC.